Listed below are T cell receptor beta chains from one sample, sequenced in a study of PD-L1 blockade in urothelial cancer. Generated by immunoSEQ multiplex PCR, the TCRdb table keeps only in-frame clones and is missing some. This sample has about 100,000 clones; over 80% occur once, and the top ten carry just over 0.9%. The material sequenced was PBMCs, taken around atezolizumab (anti-PD-L1) treatment. These receptors were obtained from an elderly woman with urothelial cancer. The CDR3 runs from the conserved cysteine through the conserved F or W. A D gene is named only where the DNA matches it firmly. For some rows the clone size is stated as once, few or many, or as a class when expanded; others skip it.

TRBJ2-1,TRBV4-2,TRBD1,once,CASSQEEAKGAGNEQFF,TGTGCCAGCAGCCAGGAAGAGGCAAAGGGGGCAGGGAATGAGCAGTTCTTC
TRBJ2-3,TRBV28,TRBD2,-,CASFSGRAFTDTQYF,TGTGCCAGCTTTAGCGGGAGGGCCTTTACAGATACGCAGTATTTT
TRBJ1-5,TRBV7-2,TRBD1,-,CASGSTGGNQPQHF,TGTGCCAGCGGAAGTACAGGGGGGAATCAGCCCCAGCATTTT
TRBJ1-1,TRBV10-3,-,-,CAIRQRGAEAFF,TGTGCCATCAGGCAACGCGGGGCTGAAGCTTTCTTT
TRBJ1-5,TRBV27,-,-,CASSPSTGTNQPQHF,TGTGCCAGCAGTCCCTCCACGGGGACAAATCAGCCCCAGCATTTT
TRBJ1-5,TRBV28,TRBD1,few,CASSSTGSAQPQHF,TGTGCCAGCAGTTCGACAGGGAGCGCTCAGCCCCAGCATTTT
TRBJ2-7,TRBV19,TRBD1,-,CASSTGGSGPYEQYF,TGTGCCAGTAGCACAGGGGGCTCAGGACCCTACGAGCAGTACTTC
TRBJ2-1,TRBV6-5,TRBD2,-,CASTSGTRFEQFF,TGTGCCAGCACCTCCGGGACTAGATTTGAGCAGTTCTTC
TRBJ2-7,TRBV7-2,-,-,CASSERPGLKQYF,TGTGCCAGCAGCGAGAGGCCGGGTCTTAAGCAGTACTTC
TRBJ2-7,TRBV10-3,-,-,CAITKEEGPYEQYF,TGTGCCATCACAAAAGAGGAGGGACCCTACGAGCAGTACTTC
TRBJ1-5,TRBV18,-,-,CASSPQRRRDGQPQHF,TGTGCCAGCTCACCACAACGACGGAGGGATGGGCAGCCCCAGCATTTT
TRBJ2-1,TRBV7-3,TRBD1,-,CASSPGQYNNEQFF,TGTGCCAGCAGCCCGGGACAGTACAACAATGAGCAGTTCTTC
TRBJ2-7,TRBV18,TRBD1,-,CASSPSAGGAYEQYF,TGTGCCAGCTCACCCTCGGCAGGGGGCGCCTACGAGCAGTACTTC
TRBJ2-7,TRBV27,-,-,CASSFTDSLPYEQYF,TGTGCCAGCAGTTTTACGGACTCTCTCCCCTACGAGCAGTACTTC
TRBJ2-3,TRBV5-4,-,-,CASSSSSARADTQYF,TGTGCCAGCAGCTCCTCTAGCGCGCGGGCAGATACGCAGTATTTT
TRBJ1-2,TRBV7-9,TRBD1,-,CASSLDRGDDGYTF,TGTGCCAGCAGCCTAGACAGGGGGGATGATGGCTACACCTTC
TRBJ2-3,TRBV5-1,TRBD2,-,CASSLAGTSGRAGDTQYF,TGCGCCAGCAGCTTGGCAGGGACTAGCGGGAGGGCCGGGGATACGCAGTATTTT
TRBJ1-5,TRBV7-9,-,-,CASSLGTAKFNQPQHF,TGTGCCAGCAGCTTAGGGACAGCCAAATTCAATCAGCCCCAGCATTTT
TRBJ2-7,TRBV5-4,TRBD2,-,CASSDGRNEGWEQYF,TGTGCCAGCAGCGACGGGAGGAACGAGGGTTGGGAGCAGTACTTC
TRBJ1-1,TRBV5-6,-,-,CASSLRVTEAFF,TGTGCCAGCAGCTTGCGCGTCACTGAAGCTTTCTTT
TRBJ1-1,TRBV14,TRBD1,-,CASSLQTGVTEAFF,TGTGCCAGCAGCCTACAAACAGGGGTCACTGAAGCTTTCTTT
TRBJ2-1,TRBV27,TRBD1,-,CASSPWDRGSQFF,TGTGCCAGCAGTCCCTGGGACAGGGGGTCGCAGTTCTTC
TRBJ2-7,TRBV29-1,-,-,CSVQSPGAQEYEQYF,TGCAGCGTTCAAAGTCCAGGGGCGCAAGAATACGAGCAGTACTTC
TRBJ2-3,TRBV30,TRBD2,-,CAWRGAGTDTQYF,TGTGCCTGGCGAGGAGCGGGAACAGATACGCAGTATTTT
TRBJ2-2,TRBV5-5,TRBD2,-,CASSSSGGGGYGTNTGELFF,TGTGCCAGCAGCTCCTCCGGAGGCGGGGGTTATGGTACGAACACCGGGGAGCTGTTTTTT
TRBJ2-3,TRBV29-1,-,-,CSVGLAGGLGTQYF,TGCAGCGTTGGTCTAGCCGGCGGTTTAGGTACGCAGTATTTT
TRBJ2-7,TRBV25-1,TRBD2,-,CASSVAGGTYEQYF,TGTGCCAGCAGTGTAGCGGGAGGTACCTACGAGCAGTACTTC
TRBJ1-3,TRBV14,-,-,CASSRDGLRNTIYF,TGTGCCAGCAGCCGGGACGGACTACGAAACACCATATATTTT
TRBJ2-5,TRBV19,TRBD2,-,CASSASGGRETQYF,TGTGCCAGTAGTGCCTCGGGGGGGCGGGAGACCCAGTACTTC
TRBJ1-4,TRBV30,TRBD1,once,CAWSMDRLVWEKLFF,TGTGCCTGGAGTATGGACAGGCTGGTTTGGGAAAAACTGTTTTTT
TRBJ1-3,TRBV5-1,TRBD1,-,CASRQGTSGNTIYF,TGCGCCAGCAGACAGGGGACCTCTGGAAACACCATATATTTT
TRBJ2-7,TRBV7-8,-,-,CASSLDPTYEQYF,TGTGCCAGCAGCTTAGATCCCACCTACGAGCAGTACTTC
TRBJ2-1,TRBV11-3,-,-,CASSSTVYNEQFF,TGTGCCAGCAGCTCCACAGTCTACAATGAGCAGTTCTTC
TRBJ2-7,TRBV2,-,-,CASSGSLALSYEQYF,TGTGCCAGCAGTGGCTCACTCGCTCTCTCCTACGAGCAGTACTTC
TRBJ2-5,TRBV5-8,TRBD1,-,CASSSGQGHQETQYF,TGTGCCAGCAGCTCGGGACAGGGGCATCAAGAGACCCAGTACTTC
TRBJ1-2,TRBV2,TRBD1,-,CASSRDSNYGYTF,TGTGCCAGCAGTCGGGACAGCAACTATGGCTACACCTTC
TRBJ2-5,TRBV28,TRBD2,-,CASSSVSTSGTGTQYF,TGTGCCAGCAGCTCCGTTTCTACTAGCGGGACGGGCACCCAGTACTTC
TRBJ2-7,TRBV7-6,TRBD1,-,CASSLVARAGTERIQQYF,TGTGCCAGCAGCTTAGTTGCGCGGGCCGGGACAGAAAGGATCCAGCAGTACTTC
TRBJ2-1,TRBV5-1,TRBD2,-,CASSLRTSGGSYNEQFF,TGCGCCAGCAGCTTACGGACTAGCGGGGGAAGCTACAATGAGCAGTTCTTC
TRBJ2-1,TRBV9,TRBD2,-,CASSVGPGGGSYNEQFF,TGTGCCAGCAGCGTAGGTCCGGGAGGGGGCTCCTACAATGAGCAGTTCTTC
TRBJ2-2,TRBV2,TRBD1,once,CASSPGTANTGELFF,TGTGCCAGCAGTCCCGGGACAGCGAACACCGGGGAGCTGTTTTTT
TRBJ1-1,TRBV19,-,-,CASSWTVEAFF,TGTGCCAGTAGCTGGACAGTTGAAGCTTTCTTT
TRBJ1-1,TRBV2,-,-,CASSVGGRTEAFF,TGTGCCAGCAGTGTAGGGGGACGTACTGAAGCTTTCTTT
TRBJ1-5,TRBV27,-,-,CASSLYHRDQPQHF,TGTGCCAGCAGTTTATACCATCGGGATCAGCCCCAGCATTTT
TRBJ2-1,TRBV12-5,TRBD2,-,CASGPYTGTSGNNEQFF,TGTGCTAGTGGGCCATACACCGGGACTAGCGGGAACAATGAGCAGTTCTTC
TRBJ1-2,TRBV28,-,-,CASTDRVAYGYTF,TGTGCCAGCACTGACAGAGTAGCCTATGGCTACACCTTC
TRBJ2-7,TRBV28,TRBD2,-,CASSRRTSGLYEQYF,TGTGCCAGCAGCCGTCGGACTAGCGGACTCTACGAGCAGTACTTC
TRBJ2-5,TRBV7-8,-,once,CASSLGSSSGETQYF,TGTGCCAGCAGCTTAGGTAGTAGCAGTGGGGAGACCCAGTACTTC
TRBJ1-1,TRBV5-1,TRBD1,few,CASSSGQGSGEAFF,TGCGCCAGCAGCTCCGGACAGGGGTCGGGTGAAGCTTTCTTT
TRBJ2-7,TRBV29-1,TRBD1,-,CSVEQGTASYEQYF,TGCAGCGTGGAGCAGGGGACAGCCTCCTACGAGCAGTACTTC
TRBJ1-5,TRBV9,TRBD1,-,CASSVEGQQPQHF,TGTGCCAGCAGCGTAGAGGGACAGCAGCCCCAGCATTTT
TRBJ2-1,TRBV9,-,once,CASSGGVQDGYNEQFF,TGTGCCAGCAGCGGCGGGGTCCAAGACGGGTACAATGAGCAGTTCTTC
TRBJ2-5,TRBV11-2,TRBD2,-,CASSPTSGQETQYF,TGTGCCAGCAGCCCGACTAGCGGACAAGAGACCCAGTACTTC
TRBJ2-1,TRBV6-5,TRBD2,-,CASSYSAGGPHNEQFF,TGTGCCAGCAGTTACTCGGCGGGAGGGCCGCACAATGAGCAGTTCTTC
TRBJ1-1,TRBV5-1,-,-,CASSGGGTQMNTEAFF,TGCGCCAGCAGCGGGGGGGGGACCCAGATGAACACTGAAGCTTTCTTT
TRBJ2-2,TRBV19,TRBD2,-,CASSRLAGGTTGELFF,TGTGCCAGTAGTCGACTAGCGGGAGGAACCACCGGGGAGCTGTTTTTT
TRBJ1-2,TRBV5-1,TRBD1,-,CASSADRVSDYGYTF,TGCGCCAGCAGCGCGGACAGGGTGTCGGACTATGGCTACACCTTC
TRBJ2-4,TRBV5-4,-,-,CASSRGIAKNIQYF,TGTGCCAGCAGCCGGGGGATAGCCAAAAACATTCAGTACTTC
TRBJ2-3,TRBV19,-,-,CASSYVRGSTDTQYF,TGTGCCAGTAGTTACGTCCGCGGTAGCACAGATACGCAGTATTTT